This TCR beta chain was identified during a study of T-cell reconstitution after alpha-beta-depleted transplantation in children. Overall study results and limits: The study reportedly traced alpha-beta T cells about two months after transplant to several hundred expanded graft clones. Some patients' high day-60 TCRbeta diversity was attributed to recipient cells surviving conditioning. Newly made T cells mostly supplied T-cell counts and diversity one year after transplant.

As it was prepared, the TCRbeta library received unique molecular identifiers. TCRdb fed the PCR reads into MiXCR, producing one record per CDR3 protein. The profile shows 670,000 or so distinct CDR3 sequences, roughly 13% of them singletons. CDR1 is SGHRS and CDR2 is YFSETQ in the germline V gene. This CDR3 has 15 residues. Trimming at V came to 4 bases and at J to 1 base, leaving 6 bases not matched to a gene. As for this clonotype: Its antigen is still unknown.

The source of this sequence is a girl aged 2 to 9 with congenital amegakaryocytic thrombocytopenia, due to receive a stem cell transplant. Source: PBMCs, taken before TCRalphabeta/CD19-depleted stem cell transplant. The rearrangement joins TRBV5-1 to TRBJ2-7, with 9 bases that match TRBD2. The CDR3 sequence: CASSTGLAESYEQYF. The CDR3 DNA sequence: TGCGCCAGCAGCACGGGACTAGCCGAATCCTACGAGCAGTACTTC.